This T cell receptor beta chain is drawn from a study of tumor and adjacent non-tumor tissue in lung cancer. For this clonotype: The antigen remains unidentified.

Broader study findings: In normal lung, the top 100 clones were significantly more dominant than in tumor.

A modified ARM-PCR protocol with three rounds of nested PCR amplified TCRbeta. Using its own MiXCR run on the multiplex PCR reads, TCRdb lists one record per CDR3 protein. The data show tens of thousands of distinct CDR3 sequences, with about 66% seen just once and approximately 16% held by the top ten. No cell sorting was done before RNA was extracted from the tissue. Between August and November 2014, newly diagnosed, chemotherapy-naive lung cancer patients underwent thoracic surgery in China. The junction had 11 bases not matched to a gene; V was cut back by 10 bases and J by 3 bases. In germline, CDR1 is MNHNS, CDR2 SASEGT. The CDR3 contains 15 residues.

The sequenced material came from lung tumor tissue. The receptor was derived from a man in his sixties with non-small cell lung cancer. The chain is built from TRBV6-1 and TRBJ2-1, with 8 bases lining up with TRBD2. Here the CDR3 reads CATRAGVNYYNEQFF. The CDR3 DNA reads TGTGCCACCAGAGCGGGGGTTAACTACTACAATGAGCAGTTCTTC.